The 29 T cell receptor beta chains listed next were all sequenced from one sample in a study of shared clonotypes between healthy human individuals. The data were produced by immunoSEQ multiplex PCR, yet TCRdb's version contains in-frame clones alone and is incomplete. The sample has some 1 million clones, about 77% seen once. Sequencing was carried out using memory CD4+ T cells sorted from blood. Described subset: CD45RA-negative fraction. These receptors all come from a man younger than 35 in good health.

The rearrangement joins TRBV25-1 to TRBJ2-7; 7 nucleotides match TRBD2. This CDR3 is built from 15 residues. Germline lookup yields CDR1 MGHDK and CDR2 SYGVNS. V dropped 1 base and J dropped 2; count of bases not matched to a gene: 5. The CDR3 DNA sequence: TGTGCCAGCAGTGAATTGGGGGGGGGTACCTACGAGCAGTACTTC. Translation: CASSELGGGTYEQYF.

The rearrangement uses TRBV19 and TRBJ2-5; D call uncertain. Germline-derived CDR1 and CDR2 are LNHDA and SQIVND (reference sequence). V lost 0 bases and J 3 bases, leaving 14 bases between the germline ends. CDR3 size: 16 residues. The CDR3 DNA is TGTGCCAGTAGTATAGATAGGCGAAGCCAGGAAGAGACCCAGTACTTC. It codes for CASSIDRRSQEETQYF.

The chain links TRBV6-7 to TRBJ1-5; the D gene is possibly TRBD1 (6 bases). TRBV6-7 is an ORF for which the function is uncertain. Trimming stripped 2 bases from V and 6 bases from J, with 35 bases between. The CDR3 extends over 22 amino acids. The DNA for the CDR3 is TGTGCCAGCAGTTACCTCTTTTTTGAAATCATCGGGGGGCGCAGGGGATCTCAGCCCCAGCATTTT. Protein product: CASSYLFFEIIGGRRGSQPQHF.

As DNA, the CDR3 is TGCGCCAGCAGCTTGGAAGGACAGGGTCAAGGAGAGACCCAGTACTTC. This gives the protein CASSLEGQGQGETQYF. This chain uses TRBV5-1 with TRBJ2-5, with 8 bases aligning to TRBD1. V lost 0 bases to trimming and J lost 4 bases; unmatched junction nucleotides: 8. The CDR3 length is 16 residues. CDR1 and CDR2 from the germline V gene are SGHRS and YFSETQ.

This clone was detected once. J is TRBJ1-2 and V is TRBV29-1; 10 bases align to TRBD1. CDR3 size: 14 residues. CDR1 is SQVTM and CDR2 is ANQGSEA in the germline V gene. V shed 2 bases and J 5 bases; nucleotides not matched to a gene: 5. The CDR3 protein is CSVEYRDRGYGYTF. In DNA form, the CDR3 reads TGCAGCGTTGAATACCGGGACAGGGGTTATGGCTACACCTTC.

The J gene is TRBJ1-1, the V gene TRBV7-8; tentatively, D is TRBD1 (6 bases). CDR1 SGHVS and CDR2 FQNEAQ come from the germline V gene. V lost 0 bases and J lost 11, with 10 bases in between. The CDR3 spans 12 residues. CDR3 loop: CASSLARTDAFF. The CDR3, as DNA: TGTGCCAGCAGCTTAGCGCGGACAGATGCTTTCTTT.

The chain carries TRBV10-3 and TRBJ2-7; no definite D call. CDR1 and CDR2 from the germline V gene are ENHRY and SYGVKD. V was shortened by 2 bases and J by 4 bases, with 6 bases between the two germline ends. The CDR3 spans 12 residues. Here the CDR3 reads CAISERVYEQYF. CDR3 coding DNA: TGTGCCATCAGTGAGAGGGTTTACGAGCAGTACTTC.

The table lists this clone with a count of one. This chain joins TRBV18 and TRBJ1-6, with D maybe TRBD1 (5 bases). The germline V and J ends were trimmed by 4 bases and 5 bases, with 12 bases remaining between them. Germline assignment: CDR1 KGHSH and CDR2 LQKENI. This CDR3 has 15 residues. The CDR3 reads CASSLLDRDNSPLHF. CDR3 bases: TGTGCCAGCTCACTACTCGACAGAGATAATTCACCCCTCCACTTT.

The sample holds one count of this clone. CDR3 in DNA: TGTGCCTGGAGTGTCCAGCGGGCGAGGGAGACCCAGTACTTC. Protein: CAWSVQRARETQYF. The chain carries TRBV30 and TRBJ2-5; weak D call: TRBD2 (6 bases). CDR3 length: 14 residues. From germline, CDR1 is GTSNPN and CDR2 SVGIG (reference sequence). Trimming took off 0 bases at V and 5 bases at J, with 13 bases between the two ends.

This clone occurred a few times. The CDR3 DNA follows: TGTGCCAGCAGCCCAACGCCTCCGGGACAGCCTAACACTGAAGCTTTCTTT. Translation gives CASSPTPPGQPNTEAFF. The chain uses TRBV9 and TRBJ1-1; 7 bases align to TRBD1. Losses at the gene ends were 4 bases for V and 2 bases for J; bases not matched to a gene: 14. Germline assignment: CDR1 SGDLS and CDR2 YYNGEE. There are 17 residues in the CDR3.

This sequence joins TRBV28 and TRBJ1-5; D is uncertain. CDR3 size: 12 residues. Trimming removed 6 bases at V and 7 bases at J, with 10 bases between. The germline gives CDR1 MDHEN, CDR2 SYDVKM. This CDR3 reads CASRVRGQPQHF. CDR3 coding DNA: TGTGCCAGCAGGGTAAGAGGACAGCCCCAGCATTTT.

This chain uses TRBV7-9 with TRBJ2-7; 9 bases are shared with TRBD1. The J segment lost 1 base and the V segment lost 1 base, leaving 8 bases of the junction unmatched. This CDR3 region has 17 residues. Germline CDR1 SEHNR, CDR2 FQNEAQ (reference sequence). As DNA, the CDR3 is TGTGCCAGCAGCTTAGACGGGACAGGGACCCGATCCTACGAGCAGTACTTC. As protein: CASSLDGTGTRSYEQYF.

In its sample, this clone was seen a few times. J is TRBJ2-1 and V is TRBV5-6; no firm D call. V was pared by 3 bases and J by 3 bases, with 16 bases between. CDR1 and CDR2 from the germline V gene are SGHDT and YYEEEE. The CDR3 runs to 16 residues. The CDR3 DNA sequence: TGTGCCAGCAGCTATGATGGGATCGGAAACTACAATGAGCAGTTCTTC. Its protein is CASSYDGIGNYNEQFF.

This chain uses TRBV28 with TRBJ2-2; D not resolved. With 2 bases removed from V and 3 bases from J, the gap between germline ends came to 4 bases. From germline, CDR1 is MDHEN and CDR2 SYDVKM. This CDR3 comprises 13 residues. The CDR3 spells CASSLTYTGELFF. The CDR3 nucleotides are TGTGCCAGCAGTTTAACGTACACCGGGGAGCTGTTTTTT.

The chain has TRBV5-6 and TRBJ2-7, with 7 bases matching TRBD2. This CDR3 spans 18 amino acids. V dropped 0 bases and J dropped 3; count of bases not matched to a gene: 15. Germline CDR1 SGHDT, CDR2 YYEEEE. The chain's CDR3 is CASSLANKNPGLIYEQYF. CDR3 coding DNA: TGTGCCAGCAGCTTGGCAAATAAAAATCCGGGACTAATCTACGAGCAGTACTTC.

CDR3 bases: TGTGCCAGTAGTCCTACAGGTTACACTGAAGCTTTCTTT. As protein: CASSPTGYTEAFF. V usage is TRBV19 and J usage is TRBJ1-1; TRBD1 is a possible D gene (5 bases). Germline V gene lookup returns CDR1 LNHDA and CDR2 SQIVND (reference sequence). Trimming stripped 5 bases from V and 3 bases from J, with 10 bases between. This CDR3 contains 13 residues.

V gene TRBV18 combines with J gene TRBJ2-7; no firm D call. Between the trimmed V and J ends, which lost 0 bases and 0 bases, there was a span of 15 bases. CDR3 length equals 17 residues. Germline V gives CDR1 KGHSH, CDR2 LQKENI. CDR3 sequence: CASSPPPTAGSSYEQYF. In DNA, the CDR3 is TGTGCCAGCTCACCACCCCCTACGGCAGGAAGCTCCTACGAGCAGTACTTC.

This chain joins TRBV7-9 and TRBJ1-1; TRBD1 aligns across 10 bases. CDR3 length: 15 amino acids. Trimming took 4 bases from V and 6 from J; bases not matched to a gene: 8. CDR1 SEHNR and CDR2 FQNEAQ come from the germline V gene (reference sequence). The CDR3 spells CASSSWTGGAAEAFF. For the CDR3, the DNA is TGTGCCAGCAGCTCCTGGACAGGGGGTGCGGCTGAAGCTTTCTTT.

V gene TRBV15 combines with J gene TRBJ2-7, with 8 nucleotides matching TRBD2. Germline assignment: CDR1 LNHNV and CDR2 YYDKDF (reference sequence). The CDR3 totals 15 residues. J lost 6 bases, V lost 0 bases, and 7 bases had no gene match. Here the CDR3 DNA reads TGTGCCACCAGCAGAGAATCCGGACTAGCAAGCGAGCAGTACTTC. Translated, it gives CATSRESGLASEQYF.

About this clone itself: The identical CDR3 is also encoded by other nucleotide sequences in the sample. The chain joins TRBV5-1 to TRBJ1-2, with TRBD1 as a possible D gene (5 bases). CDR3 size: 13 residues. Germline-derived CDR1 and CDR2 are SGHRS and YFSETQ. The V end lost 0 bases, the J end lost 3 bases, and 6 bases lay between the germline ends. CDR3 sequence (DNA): TGCGCCAGCAGCTTGGCGGGGGACTATGGCTACACCTTC. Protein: CASSLAGDYGYTF.

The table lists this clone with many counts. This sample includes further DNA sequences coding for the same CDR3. Here the CDR3 DNA reads TGCGCCAGCAGGACAGGGAACTATGGCTACACCTTC. Residues: CASRTGNYGYTF. The chain couples TRBV5-1 to TRBJ1-2; 7 bases map to TRBD1. The CDR3 runs to 12 residues. V shed 5 bases and J 2 bases; nucleotides not matched to a gene: 0. Germline CDR1 is SGHRS and CDR2 is YFSETQ.

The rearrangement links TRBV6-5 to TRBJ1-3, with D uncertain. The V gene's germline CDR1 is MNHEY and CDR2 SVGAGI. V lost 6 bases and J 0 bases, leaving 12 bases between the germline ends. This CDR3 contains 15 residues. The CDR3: CASSKQAFSGNTIYF. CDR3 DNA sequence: TGTGCCAGCAGCAAGCAGGCGTTCTCTGGAAACACCATATATTTT.

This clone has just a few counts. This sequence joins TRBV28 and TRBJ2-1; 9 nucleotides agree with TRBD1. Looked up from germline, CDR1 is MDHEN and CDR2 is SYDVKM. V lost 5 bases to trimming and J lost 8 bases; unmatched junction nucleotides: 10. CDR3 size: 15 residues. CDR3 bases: TGTGCCAGCAGTCTCGGGGGGACAGGGTTCCATGAGCAGTTCTTC. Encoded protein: CASSLGGTGFHEQFF.

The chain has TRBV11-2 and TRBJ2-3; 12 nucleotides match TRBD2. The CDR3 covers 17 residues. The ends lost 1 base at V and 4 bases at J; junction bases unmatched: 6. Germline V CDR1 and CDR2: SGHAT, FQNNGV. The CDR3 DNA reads TGTGCCAGCAGCTTAGGCCAACTAGCGGGGGGCCCAGATACGCAGTATTTT. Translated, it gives CASSLGQLAGGPDTQYF.

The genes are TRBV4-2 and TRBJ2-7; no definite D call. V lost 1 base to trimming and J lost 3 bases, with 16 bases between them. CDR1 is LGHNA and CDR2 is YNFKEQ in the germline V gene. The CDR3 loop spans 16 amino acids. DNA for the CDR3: TGTGCCAGCAGCCAAGTAACGGCACTGAAATTCTACGAGCAGTACTTC. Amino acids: CASSQVTALKFYEQYF.

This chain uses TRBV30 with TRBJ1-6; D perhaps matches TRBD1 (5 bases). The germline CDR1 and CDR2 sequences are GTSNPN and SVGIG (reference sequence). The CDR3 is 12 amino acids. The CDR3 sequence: CASSGVSPPLHF. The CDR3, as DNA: TGTGCATCGTCGGGGGTATCTCCACCCCTCCACTTT.

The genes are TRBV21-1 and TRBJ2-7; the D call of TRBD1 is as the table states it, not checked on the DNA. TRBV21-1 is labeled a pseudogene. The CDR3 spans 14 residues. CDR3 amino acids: CASSSPGQGGEQYF. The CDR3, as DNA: TGTGCCAGCAGCTCACCGGGACAGGGGGGCGAGCAGTACTTC.

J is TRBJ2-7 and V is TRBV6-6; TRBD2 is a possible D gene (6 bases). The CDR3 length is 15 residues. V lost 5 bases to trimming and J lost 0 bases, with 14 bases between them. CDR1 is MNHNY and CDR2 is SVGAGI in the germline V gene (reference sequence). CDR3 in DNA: TGTGCCAGCAGTGGGCGGGACTTAAGCTCCTACGAGCAGTACTTC. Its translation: CASSGRDLSSYEQYF.

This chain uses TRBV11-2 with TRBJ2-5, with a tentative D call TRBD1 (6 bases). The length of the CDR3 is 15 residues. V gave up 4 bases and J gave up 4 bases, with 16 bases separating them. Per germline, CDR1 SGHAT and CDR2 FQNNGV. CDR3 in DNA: TGTGCCAGCAGCTCCACGGGACAACGTAGAGAGACCCAGTACTTC. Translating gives CASSSTGQRRETQYF. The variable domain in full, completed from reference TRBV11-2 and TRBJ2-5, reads EAGVAQSPRYKIIEKRQSVAFWCNPISGHATLYWYQQILGQGPKLLIQFQNNGVVDDSQLPKDRFSAERLKGVDSTLKIQPAKLEDSAVYLCASSSTGQRRETQYFGPGTRLLVL.